The source of this TCR beta chain is a study of T cell clonality in common variable immunodeficiency. Sequencing used immunoSEQ multiplex PCR; TCRdb keeps in-frame clones, though not all of them. The sample gives tens of thousands of clones, none seen only once, and the top ten clones hold around 6.3%. The V gene's germline CDR1 is SEHNR and CDR2 FQNEAQ (reference sequence). V trimming: 0 bases; J trimming: 3 bases; junction bases outside the gene matches: 1. The CDR3 runs to 15 residues. This clone was seen ten or more times. The CDR3 extends 3 residues past the end of the read, so its final part is completed from the germline J gene.

The source material was peripheral blood mononuclear cells. The receptor was isolated from a person aged 18 to 70 in good health. V and J are TRBV7-9 and TRBJ2-5; 10 bases fit TRBD1. The CDR3 region is CASSLAGTGEETQYF. The CDR3 DNA, read in part, is TGTGCCAGCAGCTTAGCCGGGACAGGGGAAGAGACC. The complete variable domain, with remaining parts taken from reference TRBV7-9 and TRBJ2-5, reads DTGVSQNPRHKITKRGQNVTFRCDPISEHNRLYWYRQTLGQGPEFLTYFQNEAQLEKSRLLSDRFSAERPKGSFSTLEIQRTEQGDSAMYLCASSLAGTGEETQYFGPGTRLLVL.